These 7 T cell receptor beta chains share one sample of origin, sequenced in a study of blood T cell repertoires in COVID-19. Assay used: immunoSEQ multiplex PCR; TCRdb lists only in-frame clones, some missing. The sample shows roughly 100,000 clones, 80% to 85% of them seen only once. The sample was peripheral blood. These TCRs come from a woman aged 80 or older with acute or convalescent COVID-19.

V gene TRBV5-5 combines with J gene TRBJ2-2; a weak D match, TRBD1 (5 bases). The CDR3 sequence is 15 residues long. CDR1 is SGHKS, CDR2 YYEKEE, per germline (reference sequence). V was cut by 6 bases and J by 5 bases, with 17 bases left in between. CDR3 sequence: CASTRRQGRTGELFF. The CDR3 DNA is TGTGCCAGCACCCGCCGGCAGGGAAGAACCGGGGAGCTGTTTTTT.

The chain joins TRBV7-9 to TRBJ2-1; D remains unclear. The length of the CDR3 is 13 residues. Germline values: CDR1 SEHNR, CDR2 FQNEAQ (reference sequence). The V gene lost 1 base and the J gene lost 5 bases, with 6 bases spanning the gap. CDR3 coding DNA: TGTGCCAGCAGCTTAGGGCAACACAATGAGCAGTTCTTC. Protein sequence: CASSLGQHNEQFF.

The chain employs TRBV12-5 and TRBJ2-1; TRBD2 matches 10 bases. This CDR3 has 15 amino acids. V lost 6 bases to trimming and J lost 5 bases; unmatched junction nucleotides: 7. CDR1 is LGHNT and CDR2 is FRNRAP in the germline V gene. This CDR3 reads CASGTGLAVHNEQFF. The CDR3 DNA reads as TGTGCTAGTGGGACCGGACTAGCGGTGCACAATGAGCAGTTCTTC.

The genes are TRBV11-3 and TRBJ2-5, with TRBD2 as a possible D gene (5 bases). Germline lookup yields CDR1 SGHNT and CDR2 YENEEA. The CDR3 has 13 amino acids. V dropped 5 bases and J dropped 4 bases, with 11 bases sitting between them. The CDR3 reads CASSPGNGETQYF. The CDR3 DNA reads TGTGCCAGCAGCCCCGGGAACGGAGAGACCCAGTACTTC.

This chain uses TRBV9 with TRBJ2-5, with 13 positions matching TRBD2. The CDR3 is made up of 15 amino acids. Germline loops: CDR1 SGDLS, CDR2 YYNGEE. V lost 4 bases and J lost 4; bases outside the gene matches: 4. CDR3 residues: CASSPGLAGSETQYF. The CDR3 nucleotides are TGTGCCAGCAGCCCGGGACTAGCGGGATCAGAGACCCAGTACTTC.

The chain has TRBV18 and TRBJ2-1, with 8 bases fitting TRBD2. This CDR3 has 16 residues. Germline V gene sequence: CDR1 KGHSH, CDR2 LQKENI. V trimming: 0 bases; J trimming: 7 bases; junction bases outside the gene matches: 8. DNA of the CDR3: TGTGCCAGCTCACCACCGGCCGGGGGGGAGGGTAATGAGCAGTTCTTC. It yields the protein CASSPPAGGEGNEQFF.

The rearrangement uses TRBV3-1 (or the pseudogene TRBV3-2) and TRBJ1-2; D perhaps matches TRBD1 (6 bases). Trimming took 0 bases from V and 4 from J, leaving 9 bases between them. Germline CDR1 and CDR2: LGHDT and YNNKEL (reference sequence). This CDR3 has 14 amino acids. DNA for the CDR3: TGTGCCAGCAGCCAAGAGGACAGATCCTATGGCTACACCTTC. Amino acid sequence: CASSQEDRSYGYTF.